This paragraph reports one T cell receptor (beta chain). What it binds is not known. This record comes from a study of regulatory T cells in long-lasting Graves disease. Findings and limits, study-wide: Persistent cases of Graves' showed reduced TCR diversity relative to newly diagnosed patients.

Through Arm-PCR of CDR3 regions and iRepertoire HTBI primers, TCR beta libraries were built. In the source study's methods: Throughout the samples, researchers identified around 65 TRBV and some 13 TRBJ segments. TCRdb fed the multiplex PCR reads into MiXCR, producing one record per CDR3 protein. None of the V and J calls come from the authors' own analysis; TCRdb made them. This table has hundreds of thousands of distinct CDR3 sequences, 16% appearing once. Germline V gene sequence: CDR1 MDHEN, CDR2 SYDVKM. This CDR3 is 17 amino acids long. Trimming took 7 bases from V and 0 from J, leaving 16 bases between them. Stated time point: newly diagnosed GD, antithyroid drugs for less than 3 months. There was RNA extracted from PBMCs, and the TCR library was made from it. These data also featured in a second study, about T cells in Graves' hyperthyroidism and ophthalmopathy. That investigation notes: Stability of Graves' hyperthyroidism was defined as absent ophthalmopathy progression within 18 months. In the blood, most expanded thyroid clonotypes above 0.001 appeared as well.

The specimen comprised peripheral blood mononuclear cells (PBMCs), sampled at new diagnosis, from a patient treated with antithyroid drugs. The TCR was taken from a woman aged 25 to 39 with Graves disease. V usage is TRBV28 and J usage is TRBJ1-6, with D possibly TRBD1 on 6 matching bases. The CDR3 region is CASNRSGGGSYNSPLHF. CDR3 bases: TGTGCCAGCAATCGTTCGGGAGGGGGCTCCTATAATTCACCCCTCCACTTT. Supplemented by reference TRBV28 and TRBJ1-6, the full variable domain reads DVKVTQSSRYLVKRTGEKVFLECVQDMDHENMFWYRQDPGLGLRLIYFSYDVKMKEKGDIPEGYSVSREKKERFSLILESASTNQTSMYLCASNRSGGGSYNSPLHFGNGTRLTVT.